The entry that follows covers one T cell receptor (beta chain) sequence. The CDR3 is 14 amino acids. V lost 6 bases to trimming and J lost 4 bases, with 15 bases between them. Germline V gene lookup returns CDR1 MNHEY and CDR2 SMNVEV (reference sequence). These data belong to a study of control samples from healthy donors and cancer patients. The assay was immunoSEQ multiplex PCR, and TCRdb's table has in-frame clones only and misses some. This repertoire shows 90,000 to 130,000 clones, 82% found once; its top ten account for 5% to 8.5%. What was sequenced was blood. This receptor was obtained from a man aged 18 to 30 in good health. The chain is built from TRBV27 and TRBJ1-1; perhaps TRBD1 as D (6 bases). The CDR3 is CASRGTGSGTEAFF. CDR3 coding DNA: TGTGCCAGCAGGGGTACAGGGTCGGGCACTGAAGCTTTCTTT.